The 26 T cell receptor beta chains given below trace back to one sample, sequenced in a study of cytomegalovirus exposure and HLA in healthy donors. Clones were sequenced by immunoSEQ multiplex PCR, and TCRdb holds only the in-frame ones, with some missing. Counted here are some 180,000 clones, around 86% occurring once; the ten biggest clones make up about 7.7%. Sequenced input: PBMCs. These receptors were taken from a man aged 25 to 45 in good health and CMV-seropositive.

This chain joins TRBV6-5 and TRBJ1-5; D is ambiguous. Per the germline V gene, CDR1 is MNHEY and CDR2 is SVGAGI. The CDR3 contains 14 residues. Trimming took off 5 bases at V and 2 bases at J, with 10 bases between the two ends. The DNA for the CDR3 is TGTGCCAGCAGTCAACTTGGGGGCAATCAGCCCCAGCATTTT. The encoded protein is CASSQLGGNQPQHF.

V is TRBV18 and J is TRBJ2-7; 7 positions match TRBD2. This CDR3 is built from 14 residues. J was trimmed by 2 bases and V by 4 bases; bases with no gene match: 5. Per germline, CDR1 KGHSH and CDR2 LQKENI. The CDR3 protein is CASSRPSGAYEQYF. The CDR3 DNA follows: TGTGCCAGCTCACGTCCTAGCGGAGCCTACGAGCAGTACTTC.

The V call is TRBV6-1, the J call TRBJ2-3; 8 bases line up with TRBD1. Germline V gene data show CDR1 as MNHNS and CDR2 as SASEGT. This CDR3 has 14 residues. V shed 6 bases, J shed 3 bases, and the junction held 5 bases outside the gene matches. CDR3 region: CASRLTGETDTQYF. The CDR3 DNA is TGTGCCAGCAGGCTGACAGGGGAAACAGATACGCAGTATTTT.

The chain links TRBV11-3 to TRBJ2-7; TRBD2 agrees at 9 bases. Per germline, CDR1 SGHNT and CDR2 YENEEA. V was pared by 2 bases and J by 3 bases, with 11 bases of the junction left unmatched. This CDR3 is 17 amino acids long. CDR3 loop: CASSLTSGSQRNYEQYF. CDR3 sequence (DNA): TGTGCCAGCAGCTTAACTAGCGGGTCTCAACGCAACTACGAGCAGTACTTC.

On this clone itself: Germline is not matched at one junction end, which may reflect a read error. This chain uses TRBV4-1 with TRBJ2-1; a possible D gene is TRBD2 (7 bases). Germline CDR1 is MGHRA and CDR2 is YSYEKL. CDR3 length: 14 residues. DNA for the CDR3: TGTGCCAGTGATGAGGGTGGGGGGGCAAATGAGCAGTTCTTC. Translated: CASDEGGGANEQFF.

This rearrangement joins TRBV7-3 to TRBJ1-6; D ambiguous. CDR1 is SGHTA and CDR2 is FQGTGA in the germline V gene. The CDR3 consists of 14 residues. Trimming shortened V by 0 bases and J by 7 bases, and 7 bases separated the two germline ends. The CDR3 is CASSLTAGNSPLHF. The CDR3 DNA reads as TGTGCCAGCAGCTTAACTGCGGGGAATTCACCCCTCCACTTT.

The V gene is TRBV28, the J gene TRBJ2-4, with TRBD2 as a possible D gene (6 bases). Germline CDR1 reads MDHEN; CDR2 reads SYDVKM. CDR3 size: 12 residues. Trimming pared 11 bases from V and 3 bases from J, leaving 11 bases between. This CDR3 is CAGSGDKNIQYF. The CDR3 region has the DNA TGTGCCGGGTCGGGGGACAAAAACATTCAGTACTTC. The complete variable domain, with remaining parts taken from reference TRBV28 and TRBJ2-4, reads DVKVTQSSRYLVKRTGEKVFLECVQDMDHENMFWYRQDPGLGLRLIYFSYDVKMKEKGDIPEGYSVSREKKERFSLILESASTNQTSMYLCAGSGDKNIQYFGAGTRLSVL.

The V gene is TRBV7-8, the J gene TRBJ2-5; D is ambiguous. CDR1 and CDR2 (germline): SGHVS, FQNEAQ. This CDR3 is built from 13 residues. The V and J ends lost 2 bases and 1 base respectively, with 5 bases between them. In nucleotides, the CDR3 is TGTGCCAGCAGCTTACCGGGCCAAGAGACCCAGTACTTC. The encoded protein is CASSLPGQETQYF.

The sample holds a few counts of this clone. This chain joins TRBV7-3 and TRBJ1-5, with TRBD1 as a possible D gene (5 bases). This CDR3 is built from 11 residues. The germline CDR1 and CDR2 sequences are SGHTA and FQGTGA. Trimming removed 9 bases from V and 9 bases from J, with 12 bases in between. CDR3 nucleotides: TGTGCCAGTTCCTGGGGACCGCCCCAGCATTTT. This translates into CASSWGPPQHF.

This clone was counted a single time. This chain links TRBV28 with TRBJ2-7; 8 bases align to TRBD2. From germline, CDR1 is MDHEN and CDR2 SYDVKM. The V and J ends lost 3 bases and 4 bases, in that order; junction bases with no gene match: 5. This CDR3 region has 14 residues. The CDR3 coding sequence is TGTGCCAGCAGTTTGATAGCGGGAAGGTACGAGCAGTACTTC. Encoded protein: CASSLIAGRYEQYF.

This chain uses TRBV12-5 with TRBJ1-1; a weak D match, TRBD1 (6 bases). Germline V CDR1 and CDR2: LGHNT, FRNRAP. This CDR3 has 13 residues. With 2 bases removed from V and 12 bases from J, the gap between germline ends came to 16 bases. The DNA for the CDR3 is TGTGCTAGTGGTTTGCCACCGGACAGAGCGACTTTCTTT. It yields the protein CASGLPPDRATFF.

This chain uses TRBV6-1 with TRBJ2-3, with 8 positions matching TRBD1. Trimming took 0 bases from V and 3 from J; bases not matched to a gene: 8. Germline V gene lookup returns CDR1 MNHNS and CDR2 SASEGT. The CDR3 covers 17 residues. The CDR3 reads CASSEALPGQATDTQYF. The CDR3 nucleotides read TGTGCCAGCAGTGAAGCCTTACCGGGACAGGCTACAGATACGCAGTATTTT.

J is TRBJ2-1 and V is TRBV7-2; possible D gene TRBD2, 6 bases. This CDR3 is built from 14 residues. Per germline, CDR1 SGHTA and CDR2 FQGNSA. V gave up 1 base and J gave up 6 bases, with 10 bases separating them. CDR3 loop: CASSLGGVGNEQFF. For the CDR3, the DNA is TGTGCCAGCAGCTTAGGGGGGGTCGGCAATGAGCAGTTCTTC. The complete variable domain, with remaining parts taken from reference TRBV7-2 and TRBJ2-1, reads GAGVSQSPSNKVTEKGKDVELRCDPISGHTALYWYRQSLGQGLEFLIYFQGNSAPDKSGLPSDRFSAERTGGSVSTLTIQRTQQEDSAVYLCASSLGGVGNEQFFGPGTRLTVL.

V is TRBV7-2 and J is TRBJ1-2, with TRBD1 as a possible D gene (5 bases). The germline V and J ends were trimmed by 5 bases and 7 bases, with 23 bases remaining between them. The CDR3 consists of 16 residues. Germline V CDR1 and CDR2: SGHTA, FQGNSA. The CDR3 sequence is CASSTHYEARGGGYTF. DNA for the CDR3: TGTGCCAGCAGCACACACTACGAGGCCCGGGGGGGTGGCTACACCTTC. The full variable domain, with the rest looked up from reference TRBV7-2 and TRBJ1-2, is GAGVSQSPSNKVTEKGKDVELRCDPISGHTALYWYRQSLGQGLEFLIYFQGNSAPDKSGLPSDRFSAERTGGSVSTLTIQRTQQEDSAVYLCASSTHYEARGGGYTFGSGTRLTVV.

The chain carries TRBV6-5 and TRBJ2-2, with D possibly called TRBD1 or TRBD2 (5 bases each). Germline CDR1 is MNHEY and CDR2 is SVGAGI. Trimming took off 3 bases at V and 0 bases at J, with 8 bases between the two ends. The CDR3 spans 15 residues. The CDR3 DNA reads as TGTGCCAGCAGTTATCCGGGACCGAACACCGGGGAGCTGTTTTTT. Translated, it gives CASSYPGPNTGELFF.

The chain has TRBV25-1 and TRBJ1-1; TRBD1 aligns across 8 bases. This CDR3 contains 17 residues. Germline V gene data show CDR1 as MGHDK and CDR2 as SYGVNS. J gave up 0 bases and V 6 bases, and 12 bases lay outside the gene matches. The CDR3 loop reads CASRDGQGIGMNTEAFF. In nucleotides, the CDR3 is TGTGCCAGCAGAGACGGACAGGGAATCGGAATGAACACTGAAGCTTTCTTT.

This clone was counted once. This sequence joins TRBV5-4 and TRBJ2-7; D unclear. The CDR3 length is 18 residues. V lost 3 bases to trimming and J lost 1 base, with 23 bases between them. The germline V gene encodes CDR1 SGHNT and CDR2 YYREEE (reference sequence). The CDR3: CASSSSPDTPMRSYEQYF. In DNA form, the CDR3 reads TGTGCCAGCAGCTCCTCCCCCGACACACCGATGCGGTCCTACGAGCAGTACTTC.

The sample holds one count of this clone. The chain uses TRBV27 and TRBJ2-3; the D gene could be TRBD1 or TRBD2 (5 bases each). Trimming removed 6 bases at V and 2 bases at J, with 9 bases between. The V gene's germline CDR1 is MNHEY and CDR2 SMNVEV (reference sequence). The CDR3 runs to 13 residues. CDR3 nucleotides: TGTGCCAGCAGAGCCGGGGCCACAGATACGCAGTATTTT. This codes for CASRAGATDTQYF.

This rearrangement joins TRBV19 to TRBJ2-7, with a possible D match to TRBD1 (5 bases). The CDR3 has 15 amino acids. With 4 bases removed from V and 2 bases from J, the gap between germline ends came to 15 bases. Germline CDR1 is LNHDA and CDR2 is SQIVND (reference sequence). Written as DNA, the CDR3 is TGTGCCAGTAGTAGTGTGGGGCAGCCAACCTACGAGCAGTACTTC. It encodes CASSSVGQPTYEQYF.

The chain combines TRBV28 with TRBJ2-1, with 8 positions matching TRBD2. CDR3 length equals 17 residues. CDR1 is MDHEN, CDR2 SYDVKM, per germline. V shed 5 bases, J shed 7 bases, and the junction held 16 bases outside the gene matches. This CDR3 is CASSPSVIREGRNEQFF. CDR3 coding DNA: TGTGCCAGCAGTCCGTCTGTCATACGGGAGGGAAGGAATGAGCAGTTCTTC.

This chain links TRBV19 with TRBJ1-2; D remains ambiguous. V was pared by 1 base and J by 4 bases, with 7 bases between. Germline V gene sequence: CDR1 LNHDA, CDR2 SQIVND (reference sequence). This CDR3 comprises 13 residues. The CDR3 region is CASSIGTLYGYTF. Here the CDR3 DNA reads TGTGCCAGTAGTATAGGGACGCTCTATGGCTACACCTTC.

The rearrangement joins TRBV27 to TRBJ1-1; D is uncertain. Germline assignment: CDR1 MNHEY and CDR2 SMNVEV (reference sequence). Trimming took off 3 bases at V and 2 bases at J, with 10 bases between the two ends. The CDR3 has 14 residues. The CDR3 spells CASSLEGINTEAFF. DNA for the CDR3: TGTGCCAGCAGTTTGGAAGGAATAAACACTGAAGCTTTCTTT.

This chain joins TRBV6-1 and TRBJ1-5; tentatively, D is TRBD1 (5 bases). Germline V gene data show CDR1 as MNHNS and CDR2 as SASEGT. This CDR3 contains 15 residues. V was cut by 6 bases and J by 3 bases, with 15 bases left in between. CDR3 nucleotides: TGTGCCAGCAGGGCCCCGGGGGTGGCCAATCAGCCCCAGCATTTT. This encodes CASRAPGVANQPQHF.

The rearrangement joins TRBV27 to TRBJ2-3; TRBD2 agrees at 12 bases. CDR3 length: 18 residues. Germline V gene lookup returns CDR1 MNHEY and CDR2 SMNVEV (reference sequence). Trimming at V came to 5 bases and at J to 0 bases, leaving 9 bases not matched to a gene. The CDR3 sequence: CASSPTGTSGRSTDTQYF. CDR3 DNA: TGTGCCAGCAGTCCGACCGGGACTAGCGGGCGTAGCACAGATACGCAGTATTTT.

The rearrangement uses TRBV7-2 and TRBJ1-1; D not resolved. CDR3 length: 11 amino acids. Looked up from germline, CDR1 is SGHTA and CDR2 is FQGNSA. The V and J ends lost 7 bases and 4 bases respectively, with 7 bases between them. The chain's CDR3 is CASIRGTEAFF. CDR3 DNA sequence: TGTGCCAGCATACGGGGCACTGAAGCTTTCTTT.

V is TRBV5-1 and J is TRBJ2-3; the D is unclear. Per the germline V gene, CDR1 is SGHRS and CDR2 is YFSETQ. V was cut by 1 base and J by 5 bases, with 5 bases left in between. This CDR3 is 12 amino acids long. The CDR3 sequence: CASSLPQDTQYF. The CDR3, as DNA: TGCGCCAGCAGCTTGCCCCAAGATACGCAGTATTTT. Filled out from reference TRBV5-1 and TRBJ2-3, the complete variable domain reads KAGVTQTPRYLIKTRGQQVTLSCSPISGHRSVSWYQQTPGQGLQFLFEYFSETQRNKGNFPGRFSGRQFSNSRSEMNVSTLELGDSALYLCASSLPQDTQYFGPGTRLTVL.